This TCR beta chain derives from a study of blood T cell repertoires in COVID-19. Looking at the study overall: Acute and convalescent COVID-19 specimens originated in the United States, Italy and Spain. PBMCs, B-cell-depleted T cells, or T cells provided the cDNA or gDNA that made up the material.

V lost 2 bases and J 4 bases, leaving 5 bases between the germline ends. This CDR3 spans 12 amino acids. CDR1 and CDR2 (germline): SGHNT, YYREEE (reference sequence). In the study's own analysis: Estimated nucleated cell counts came from reference gene primer amplification. Assay: immunoSEQ multiplex PCR; the TCRdb copy retains only in-frame clones and omits some. V and J calls and clone size are copied from that table; D and trimming were computed from the DNA. Here the sample spans about 67,000 clones, about four fifths being singletons. The chain is built from TRBV5-4 and TRBJ2-3; tentatively, D is TRBD2 (5 bases). The clonotype originates from an older woman with acute or convalescent COVID-19. Sequencing used peripheral blood. CDR3 sequence: CASSFSADTQYF. As DNA, the CDR3 is TGTGCCAGCAGCTTTAGCGCAGATACGCAGTATTTT.